Listed below are T cell receptor beta chains from one sample, sequenced in a study of regulatory T cells in long-lasting Graves disease. MiXCR was run by TCRdb on the multiplex PCR reads, yielding one entry per CDR3 protein. Among 350,000 to 450,000 distinct CDR3 sequences listed, 15% were seen once. These records were also assigned to another study, of T cells in Graves' hyperthyroidism and ophthalmopathy.

The starting material was peripheral blood mononuclear cells (PBMCs), obtained at new diagnosis, from a patient treated with antithyroid drugs. Receptors were obtained from a woman between 40 and 50 years old with Graves disease. Both conserved end residues are trimmed from each CDR3. Size is omitted from some rows. Given values are once, few, many or a class for expanded clones.

size: many; V: TRBV28; length: 14; CDR3: ASSLSGGSAADTQY
size: .; V: TRBV2; length: 17; CDR3: ASSEPRDRGTQLDQPQH
size: few; V: TRBV20-1; length: 11; CDR3: SARDKPGDGYT
size: few; V: TRBV3-1; length: 11; CDR3: ASSQEGADTQY
size: many; V: TRBV27; length: 10; CDR3: ASSSDGYEQY
size: many; V: TRBV12-3/TRBV12-4; length: 11; CDR3: ASIMGGSGGYT
size: .; V: TRBV5-1; length: 16; CDR3: ASSSTSGTGAGAGELF
size: many; V: TRBV3-1; length: 11; CDR3: ASSQGRMLEQY
size: .; V: TRBV28; length: 12; CDR3: ASRPTTGGNEQF
size: many; V: TRBV12-3/TRBV12-4; length: 10; CDR3: ASSWTGDTQY
size: many; V: TRBV28; length: 11; CDR3: ASTFRGVNTIY
size: .; V: TRBV12-5; length: 12; CDR3: ASGWDQGYNEQF
size: many; V: TRBV27; length: 11; CDR3: ASSSGHYNEQF
size: many; V: TRBV5-1; length: 13; CDR3: ASSLEDSSYNEQF
size: many; V: TRBV7-2; length: 14; CDR3: ASSLAARGLSGELF
size: .; V: TRBV2; length: 12; CDR3: ASSEAGGGETQY
size: .; V: TRBV7-2; length: 12; CDR3: ASSLGQHSYEQY
size: many; V: TRBV29-1; length: 12; CDR3: SATGVIMNTEAF
size: once; V: TRBV2; length: 13; CDR3: ASSEGALAGDTQY
size: many; V: TRBV12-3/TRBV12-4; length: 12; CDR3: ASSLLAGSETQY
size: once; V: TRBV5-1; length: 12; CDR3: ASSLDGGGYGYT
size: .; V: TRBV15; length: 12; CDR3: ATSTWGAGETQY
size: .; V: TRBV4-1; length: 15; CDR3: ASSQTRAGTGGYEQY
size: few; V: TRBV28; length: 17; CDR3: ASSFEGLAGGPSYNEQF